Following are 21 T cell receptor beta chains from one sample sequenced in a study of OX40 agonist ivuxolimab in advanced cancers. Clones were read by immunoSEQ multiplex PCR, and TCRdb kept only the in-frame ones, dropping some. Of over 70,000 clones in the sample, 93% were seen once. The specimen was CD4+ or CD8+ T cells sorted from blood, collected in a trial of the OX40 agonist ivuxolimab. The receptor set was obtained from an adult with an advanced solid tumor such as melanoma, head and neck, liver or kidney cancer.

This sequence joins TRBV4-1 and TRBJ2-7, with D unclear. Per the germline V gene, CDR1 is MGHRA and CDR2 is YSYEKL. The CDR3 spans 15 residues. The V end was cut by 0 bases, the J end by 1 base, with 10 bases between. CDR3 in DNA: TGCGCCAGCAGCCAAGATTTGCACGGATCCTACGAGCAGTACTTC. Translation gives CASSQDLHGSYEQYF.

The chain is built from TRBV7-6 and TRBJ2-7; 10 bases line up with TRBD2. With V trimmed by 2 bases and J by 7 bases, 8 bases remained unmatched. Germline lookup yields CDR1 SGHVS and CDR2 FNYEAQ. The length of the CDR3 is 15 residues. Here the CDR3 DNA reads TGTGCCAGCAGCTTATCCCCAGCGGGAGGGCCGGAGCAGTACTTC. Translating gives CASSLSPAGGPEQYF. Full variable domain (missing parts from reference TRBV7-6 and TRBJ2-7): GAGVSQSPRYKVTKRGQDVALRCDPISGHVSLYWYRQALGQGPEFLTYFNYEAQQDKSGLPNDRFSAERPEGSISTLTIQRTEQRDSAMYRCASSLSPAGGPEQYFGPGTRLTVT.

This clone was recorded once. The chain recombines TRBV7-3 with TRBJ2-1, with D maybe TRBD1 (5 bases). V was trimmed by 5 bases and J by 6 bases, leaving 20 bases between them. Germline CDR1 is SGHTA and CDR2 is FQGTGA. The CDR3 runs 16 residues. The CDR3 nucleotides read TGTGCCAGCAGCCCATCGCCAGGGCCCTTGGCCAATGAGCAGTTCTTC. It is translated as CASSPSPGPLANEQFF.

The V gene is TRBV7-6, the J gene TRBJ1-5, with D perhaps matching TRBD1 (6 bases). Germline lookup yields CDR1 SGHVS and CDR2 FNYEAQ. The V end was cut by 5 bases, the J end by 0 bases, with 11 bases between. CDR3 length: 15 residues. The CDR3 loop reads CASSPYRDSNQPQHF. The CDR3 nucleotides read TGTGCCAGCAGCCCCTACAGGGATAGCAATCAGCCCCAGCATTTT.

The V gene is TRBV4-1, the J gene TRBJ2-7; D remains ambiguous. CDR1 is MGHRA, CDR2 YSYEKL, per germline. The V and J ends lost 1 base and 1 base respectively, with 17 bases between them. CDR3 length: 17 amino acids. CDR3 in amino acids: CASSQGPRDVYSYEQYF. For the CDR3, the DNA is TGCGCCAGCAGCCAAGGGCCCCGAGACGTCTATTCCTACGAGCAGTACTTC.

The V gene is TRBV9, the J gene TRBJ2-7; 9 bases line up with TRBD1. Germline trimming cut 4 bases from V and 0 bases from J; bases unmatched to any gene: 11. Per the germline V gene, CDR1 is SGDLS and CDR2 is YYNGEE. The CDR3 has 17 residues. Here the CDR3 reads CASSPPLGTGISYEQYF. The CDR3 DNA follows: TGTGCCAGCAGCCCCCCCCTCGGGACAGGGATCTCCTACGAGCAGTACTTC.

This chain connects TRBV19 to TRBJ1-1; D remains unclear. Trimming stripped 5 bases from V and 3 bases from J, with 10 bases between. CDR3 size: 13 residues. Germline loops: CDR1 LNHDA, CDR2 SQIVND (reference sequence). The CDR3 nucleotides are TGTGCCAGTAGTTCAAACGGATACACTGAAGCTTTCTTT. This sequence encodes CASSSNGYTEAFF. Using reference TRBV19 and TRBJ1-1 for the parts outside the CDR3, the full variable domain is DGGITQSPKYLFRKEGQNVTLSCEQNLNHDAMYWYRQDPGQGLRLIYYSQIVNDFQKGDIAEGYSVSREKKESFPLTVTSAQKNPTAFYLCASSSNGYTEAFFGQGTRLTVV.

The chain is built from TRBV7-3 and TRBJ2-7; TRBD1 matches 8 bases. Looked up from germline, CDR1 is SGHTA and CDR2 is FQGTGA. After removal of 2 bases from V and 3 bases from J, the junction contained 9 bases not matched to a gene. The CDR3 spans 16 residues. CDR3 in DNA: TGTGCCAGCAGCTTAGACTCCGGGACAGGTTTCTACGAGCAGTACTTC. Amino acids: CASSLDSGTGFYEQYF.

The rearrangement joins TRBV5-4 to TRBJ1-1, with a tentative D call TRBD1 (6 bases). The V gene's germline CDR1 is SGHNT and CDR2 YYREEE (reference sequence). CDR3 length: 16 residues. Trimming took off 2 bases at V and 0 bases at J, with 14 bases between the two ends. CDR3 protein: CASSFLGGRLNTEAFF. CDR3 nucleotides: TGTGCCAGCAGCTTTTTGGGGGGGCGGTTGAACACTGAAGCTTTCTTT. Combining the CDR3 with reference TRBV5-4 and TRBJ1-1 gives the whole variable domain ETGVTQSPTHLIKTRGQQVTLRCSSQSGHNTVSWYQQALGQGPQFIFQYYREEENGRGNFPPRFSGLQFPNYSSELNVNALELDDSALYLCASSFLGGRLNTEAFFGQGTRLTVV.

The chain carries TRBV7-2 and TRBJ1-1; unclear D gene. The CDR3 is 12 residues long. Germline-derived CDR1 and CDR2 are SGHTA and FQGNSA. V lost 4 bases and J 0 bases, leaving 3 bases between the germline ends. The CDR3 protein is CASSSVNTEAFF. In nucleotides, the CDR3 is TGTGCCAGCAGCTCAGTGAACACTGAAGCTTTCTTT.

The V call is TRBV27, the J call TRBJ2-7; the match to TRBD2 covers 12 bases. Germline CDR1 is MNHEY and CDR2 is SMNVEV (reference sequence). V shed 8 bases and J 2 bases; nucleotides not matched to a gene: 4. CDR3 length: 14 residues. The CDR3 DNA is TGTGCCAGCCAGCTAGCGGGAGGGGCCTACGAGCAGTACTTC. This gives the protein CASQLAGGAYEQYF.

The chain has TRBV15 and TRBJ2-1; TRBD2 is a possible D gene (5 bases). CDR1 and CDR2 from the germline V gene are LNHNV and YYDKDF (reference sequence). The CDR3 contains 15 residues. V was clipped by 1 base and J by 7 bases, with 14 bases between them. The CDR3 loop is CATSRGLAWANEQFF. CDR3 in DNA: TGTGCCACCAGCAGAGGGCTAGCTTGGGCGAATGAGCAGTTCTTC. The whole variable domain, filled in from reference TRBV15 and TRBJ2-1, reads DAMVIQNPRYQVTQFGKPVTLSCSQTLNHNVMYWYQQKSSQAPKLLFHYYDKDFNNEADTPDNFQSRRPNTSFCFLDIRSPGLGDTAMYLCATSRGLAWANEQFFGPGTRLTVL.

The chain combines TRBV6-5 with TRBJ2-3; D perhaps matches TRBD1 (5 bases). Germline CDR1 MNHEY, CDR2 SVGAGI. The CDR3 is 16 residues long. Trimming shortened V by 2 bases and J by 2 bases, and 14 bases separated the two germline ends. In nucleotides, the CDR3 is TGTGCCAGCAGTTACATCTCAGGCAGGGTCACAGATACGCAGTATTTT. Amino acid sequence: CASSYISGRVTDTQYF.

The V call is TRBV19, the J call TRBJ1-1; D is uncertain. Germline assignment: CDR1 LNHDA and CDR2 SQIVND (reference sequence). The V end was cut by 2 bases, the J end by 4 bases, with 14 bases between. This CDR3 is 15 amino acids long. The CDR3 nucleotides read TGTGCCAGTAGTATAAAGGAGGGTTGGGGCACTGAAGCTTTCTTT. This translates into CASSIKEGWGTEAFF.

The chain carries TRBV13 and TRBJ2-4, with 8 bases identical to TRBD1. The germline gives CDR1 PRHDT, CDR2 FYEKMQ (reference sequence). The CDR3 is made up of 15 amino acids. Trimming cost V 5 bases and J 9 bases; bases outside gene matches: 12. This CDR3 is CASSPRTRGTGIQYF. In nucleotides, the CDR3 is TGTGCCAGCAGCCCCAGGACCCGAGGGACAGGCATTCAGTACTTC.

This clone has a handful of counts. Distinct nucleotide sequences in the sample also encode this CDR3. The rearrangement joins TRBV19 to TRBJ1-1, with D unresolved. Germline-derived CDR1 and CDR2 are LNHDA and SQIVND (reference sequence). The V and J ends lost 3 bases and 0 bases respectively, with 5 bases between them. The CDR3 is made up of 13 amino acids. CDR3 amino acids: CASSISMNTEAFF. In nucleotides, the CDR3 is TGTGCCAGTAGTATTAGCATGAACACTGAAGCTTTCTTT.

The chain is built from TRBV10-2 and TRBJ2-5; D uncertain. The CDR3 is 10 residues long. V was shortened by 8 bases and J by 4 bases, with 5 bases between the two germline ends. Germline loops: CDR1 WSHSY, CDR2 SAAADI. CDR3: CASWGETQYF. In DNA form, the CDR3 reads TGCGCCAGCTGGGGAGAGACCCAGTACTTC.

The CDR3, as DNA: TGTGCCAGCACTTCCGGGCCCAGAACCGGGGAGCTGTTTTTT. Amino acid sequence: CASTSGPRTGELFF. The chain couples TRBV6-5 to TRBJ2-2; unclear D gene. The germline CDR1 and CDR2 sequences are MNHEY and SVGAGI. CDR3 length: 14 amino acids. Trimming removed 7 bases from V and 5 bases from J, with 14 bases in between.

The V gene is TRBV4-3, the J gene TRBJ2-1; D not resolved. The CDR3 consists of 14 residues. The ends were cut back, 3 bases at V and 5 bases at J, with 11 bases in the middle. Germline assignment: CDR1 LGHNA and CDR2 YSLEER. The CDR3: CASSQRRANNEQFF. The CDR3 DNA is TGCGCCAGCAGCCAGCGTCGGGCGAACAATGAGCAGTTCTTC.

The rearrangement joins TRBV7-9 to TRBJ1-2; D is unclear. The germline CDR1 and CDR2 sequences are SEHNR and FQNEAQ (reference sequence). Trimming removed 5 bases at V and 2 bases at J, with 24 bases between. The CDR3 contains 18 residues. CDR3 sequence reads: CASSPFRTLLKANYGYTF. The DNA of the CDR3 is TGTGCCAGCAGCCCTTTCCGGACCCTACTAAAGGCGAACTATGGCTACACCTTC.

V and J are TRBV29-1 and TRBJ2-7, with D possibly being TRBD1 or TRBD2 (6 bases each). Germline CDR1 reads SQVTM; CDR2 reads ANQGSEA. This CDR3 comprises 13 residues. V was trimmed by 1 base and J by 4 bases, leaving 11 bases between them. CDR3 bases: TGCAGCGTTGAAGGGGGGCGGGATTACGAGCAGTACTTC. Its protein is CSVEGGRDYEQYF.